This paragraph covers one T cell receptor (beta chain) sequence. As yet, its antigen is unknown. The entry originates in a study of cytomegalovirus exposure and HLA in healthy donors. Study observations and caveats: Most of the TCR beta V segments (in an earlier analysis) were productive either about 87% or about 30% of the time. Rarity marked most TCR sequences, yet some public TCRs occurred in many donors. TCR association rates varied by HLA locus in a later analysis, with DRB1 highest and HLA-C lowest.

The PCR employed 60 Vbeta primers together with 13 Jbeta primers. Profiling relied on immunoSEQ multiplex PCR, and the TCRdb table lists in-frame clones only, not all of them. The data contain around 140,000 clones, about 80% of them singletons. Germline assignment: CDR1 MDHEN and CDR2 SYDVKM. V lost 8 bases and J lost 6; bases outside the gene matches: 9. This CDR3 has 14 amino acids. This TCR derives from a woman in her sixties or seventies in good health and CMV-seropositive. The gene calls are TRBV28 and TRBJ2-4, with TRBD2 matching 8 bases. Sequenced: PBMCs. The CDR3 loop is CASYSGDRVNIQYF. CDR3 coding DNA: TGTGCCAGCTATAGCGGGGACCGGGTAAACATTCAGTACTTC. Variable domain in full (rest from reference TRBV28 and TRBJ2-4): DVKVTQSSRYLVKRTGEKVFLECVQDMDHENMFWYRQDPGLGLRLIYFSYDVKMKEKGDIPEGYSVSREKKERFSLILESASTNQTSMYLCASYSGDRVNIQYFGAGTRLSVL.